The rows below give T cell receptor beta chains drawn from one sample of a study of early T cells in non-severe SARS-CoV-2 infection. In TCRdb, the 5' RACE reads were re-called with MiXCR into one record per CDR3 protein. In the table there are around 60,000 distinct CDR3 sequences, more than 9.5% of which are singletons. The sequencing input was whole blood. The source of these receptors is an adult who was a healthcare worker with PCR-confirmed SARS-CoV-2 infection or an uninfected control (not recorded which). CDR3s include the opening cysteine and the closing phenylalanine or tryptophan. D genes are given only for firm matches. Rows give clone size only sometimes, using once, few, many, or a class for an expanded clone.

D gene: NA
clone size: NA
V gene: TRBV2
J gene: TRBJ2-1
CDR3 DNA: TGTGCCATCCTGAGAGCGGTAGGAAATGAGCAGTTCTTC
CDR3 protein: CAILRAVGNEQFF

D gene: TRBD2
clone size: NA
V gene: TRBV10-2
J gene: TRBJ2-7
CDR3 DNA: TGCGCCAGCAGGAGACTAGCGGGGCCCTACGAGCAGTACTTC
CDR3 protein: CASRRLAGPYEQYF

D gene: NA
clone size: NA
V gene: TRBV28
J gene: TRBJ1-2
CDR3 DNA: TGTGCCAGCAGTTTAACCGGGGGCTACACCTTC
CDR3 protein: CASSLTGGYTF

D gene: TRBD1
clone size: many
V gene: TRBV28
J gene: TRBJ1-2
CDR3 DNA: TGTGCCAGCAGGACAGGGGGCGCACAATCTAACTATGGCTACACCTTC
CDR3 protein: CASRTGGAQSNYGYTF

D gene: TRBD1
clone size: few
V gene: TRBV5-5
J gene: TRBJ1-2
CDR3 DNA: TGTGCCAGCAGCTCGGGACAGGCTGTGAACTATGGCTACACCTTC
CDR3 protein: CASSSGQAVNYGYTF

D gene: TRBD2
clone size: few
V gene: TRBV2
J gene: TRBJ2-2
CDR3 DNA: TGTGCCAGCAGGGGACTAGCGGCGAACACCGGGGAGCTGTTTTTT
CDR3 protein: CASRGLAANTGELFF

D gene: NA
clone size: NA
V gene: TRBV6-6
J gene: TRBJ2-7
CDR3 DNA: TGTGCCAGCAGTTACCGGGAGCTTGGTTACGAGCAGTACTTC
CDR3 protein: CASSYRELGYEQYF

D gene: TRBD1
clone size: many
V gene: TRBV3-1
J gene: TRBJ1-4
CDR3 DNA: TGTGCCAGCAGTCAAAGACAGGGGCCTAATGAAAAACTGTTTTTT
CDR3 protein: CASSQRQGPNEKLFF

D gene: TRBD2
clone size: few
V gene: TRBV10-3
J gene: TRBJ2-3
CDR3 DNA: TGTGCCATCAGTGATAGCGGGAGGGTGGCAGATACGCAGTATTTT
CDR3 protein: CAISDSGRVADTQYF

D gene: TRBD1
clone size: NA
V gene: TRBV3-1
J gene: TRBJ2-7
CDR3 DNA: TGTGCCAGCAGCCCTCCGGGACAGGGAAGAGACGAGCAGTACTTC
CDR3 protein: CASSPPGQGRDEQYF

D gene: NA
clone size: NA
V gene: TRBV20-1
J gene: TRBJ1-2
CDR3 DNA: TGCAGTGCTAGAGAGCCCCTGGGGCGGGGGGAATCTAACTATGGCTACACCTTC
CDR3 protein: CSAREPLGRGESNYGYTF

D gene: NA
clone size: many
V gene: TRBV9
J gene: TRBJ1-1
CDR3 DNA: TGTGCCAGCAGCGTATCTGATATAGGTATCGAAGCTTTCTTT
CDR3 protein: CASSVSDIGIEAFF

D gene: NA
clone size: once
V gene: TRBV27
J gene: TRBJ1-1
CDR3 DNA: TGTGCCAGCAGAACAGGATGGGGCACTGAAGCTTTCTTT
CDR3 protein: CASRTGWGTEAFF

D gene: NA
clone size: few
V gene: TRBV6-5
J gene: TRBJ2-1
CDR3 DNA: TGTGCCAGCAGTTACAGGTCCAGGGGTGAGCAGTTCTTC
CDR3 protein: CASSYRSRGEQFF

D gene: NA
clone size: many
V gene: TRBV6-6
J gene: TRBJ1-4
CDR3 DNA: TGTGCCAGCAGTTACTCCCCCCGGGACCCCTTCCTGTTTTTT
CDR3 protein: CASSYSPRDPFLFF

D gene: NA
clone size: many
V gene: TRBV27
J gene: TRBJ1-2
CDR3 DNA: TGTGCCAGCAGTTTCGACGGGGACTACACCTTC
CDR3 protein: CASSFDGDYTF

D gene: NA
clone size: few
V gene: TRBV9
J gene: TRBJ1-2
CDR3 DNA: TGTGCCAGCAGCGTAGTTCTCGGGAAAGCAGGAGGCTACACCTTC
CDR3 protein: CASSVVLGKAGGYTF

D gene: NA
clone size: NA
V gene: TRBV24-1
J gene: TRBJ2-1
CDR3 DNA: TGTGCCACCAGTGATGCAGGGCAGCCCCGACAAAATGAGCAGTTCTTC
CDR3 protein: CATSDAGQPRQNEQFF

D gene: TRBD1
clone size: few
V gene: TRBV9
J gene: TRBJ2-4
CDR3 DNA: TGTGCCAGCAGCGCACAGATGGGACAGGGAGGAAACATTCAGTACTTC
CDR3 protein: CASSAQMGQGGNIQYF

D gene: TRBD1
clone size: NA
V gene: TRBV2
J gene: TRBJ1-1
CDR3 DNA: TGTGCCAGCATTGAGGGGGGGACAGGGAGCACTGAAGCTTTCTTT
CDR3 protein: CASIEGGTGSTEAFF

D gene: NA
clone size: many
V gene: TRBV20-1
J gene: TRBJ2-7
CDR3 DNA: TGCAGTGCTAGAGTGGGGGTTGGGGTCTCCTACGAGCAGTACTTC
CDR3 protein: CSARVGVGVSYEQYF

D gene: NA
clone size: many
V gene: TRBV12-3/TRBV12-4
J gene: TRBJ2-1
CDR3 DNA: TGTGCCAGCAGTTTAGGACTGGATGAGCAGTTCTTC
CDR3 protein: CASSLGLDEQFF

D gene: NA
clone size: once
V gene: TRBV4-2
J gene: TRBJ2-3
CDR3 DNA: TGTGCCAGCAGCCAAGATGGCAGTCTCGCGACAGATACGCAGTATTTT
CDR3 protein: CASSQDGSLATDTQYF

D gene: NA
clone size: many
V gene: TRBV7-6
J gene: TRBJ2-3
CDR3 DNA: TGTGCCAGCAGCACGGGGGATACGCAGTATTTT
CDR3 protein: CASSTGDTQYF

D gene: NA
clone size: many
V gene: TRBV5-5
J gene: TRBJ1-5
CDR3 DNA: TGTGCCAGCAGCTTGGAGGGCGGGTTCGGCCAGCCCCAGCATTTT
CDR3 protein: CASSLEGGFGQPQHF

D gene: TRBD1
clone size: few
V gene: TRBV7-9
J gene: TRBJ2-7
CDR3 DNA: TGTGCCAGCAGCGATAACAGGGGCGAGCAGTACTTC
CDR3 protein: CASSDNRGEQYF

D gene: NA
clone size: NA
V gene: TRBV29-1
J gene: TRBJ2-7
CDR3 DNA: TGCAGCGTCTACACCCGGGTCTACGAGCAGTACTTC
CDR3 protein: CSVYTRVYEQYF

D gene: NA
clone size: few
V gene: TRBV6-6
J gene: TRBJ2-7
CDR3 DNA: TGTGCCAGCATAGATTCAAACTCCTACGAGCAGTACTTC
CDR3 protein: CASIDSNSYEQYF

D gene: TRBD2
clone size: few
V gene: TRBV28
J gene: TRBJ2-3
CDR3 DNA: TGTGCCAGCGGCAAGCGGGAGGCCTACACAGATACGCAGTATTTT
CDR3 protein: CASGKREAYTDTQYF

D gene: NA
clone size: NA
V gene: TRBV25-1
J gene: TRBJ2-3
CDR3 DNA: TGTGCCAGCAGTGAATTTAACTCAGATACGCAGTATTTT
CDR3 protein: CASSEFNSDTQYF

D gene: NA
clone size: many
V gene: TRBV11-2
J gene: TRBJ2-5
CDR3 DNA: TGTGCCAGCAGCTTAGGGGCAGGGCTCGAGACCCAGTACTTC
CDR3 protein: CASSLGAGLETQYF

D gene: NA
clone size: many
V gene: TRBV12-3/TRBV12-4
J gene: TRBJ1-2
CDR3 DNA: TGTGCCAGCAGCGGGGTACTGCCCTATGGCTACACCTTC
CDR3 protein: CASSGVLPYGYTF

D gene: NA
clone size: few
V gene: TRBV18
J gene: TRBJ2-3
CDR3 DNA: TGTGCCAGCTCACCACTACTAGCAGGAGATACGCAGTATTTT
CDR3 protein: CASSPLLAGDTQYF

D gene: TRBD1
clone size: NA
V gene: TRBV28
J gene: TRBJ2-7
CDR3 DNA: TGTGCCAGCAGTACTCGAACAGGGGGCGAGAACTACGAGCAGTACTTC
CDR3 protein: CASSTRTGGENYEQYF

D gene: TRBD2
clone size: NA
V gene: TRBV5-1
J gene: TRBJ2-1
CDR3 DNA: TGCGCCTCTCAGGTAGAGGGGCGGGAGAATGAGCAGTTCTTC
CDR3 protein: CASQVEGRENEQFF

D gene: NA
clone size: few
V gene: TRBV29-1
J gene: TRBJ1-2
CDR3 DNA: TGCAGCGTTGATACCAGGCACTATGGCTACACCTTC
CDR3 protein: CSVDTRHYGYTF

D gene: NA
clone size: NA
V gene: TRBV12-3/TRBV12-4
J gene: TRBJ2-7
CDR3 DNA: TGTGCCAGCACTTACAGGGTTAGCTCCTACGAGCAGTACTTC
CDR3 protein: CASTYRVSSYEQYF

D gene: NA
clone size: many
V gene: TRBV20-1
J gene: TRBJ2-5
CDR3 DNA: TGCAGTGCTAGTCCAGGACTGCAAGAGACCCAGTACTTC
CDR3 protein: CSASPGLQETQYF

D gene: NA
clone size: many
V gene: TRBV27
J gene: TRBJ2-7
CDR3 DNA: TGTGCCAGCAGTCGGAGGGGCGGTGTGGAGCAGTACTTC
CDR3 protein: CASSRRGGVEQYF

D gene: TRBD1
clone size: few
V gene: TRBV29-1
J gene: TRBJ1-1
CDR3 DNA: TGCAGCGTCGTATCCTCCCGACAGGGAGAAGCTTTCTTT
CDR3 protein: CSVVSSRQGEAFF

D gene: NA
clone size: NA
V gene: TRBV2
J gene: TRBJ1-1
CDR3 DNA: TGTGCCAGCAGTGTGGACATCCTAATTGAAGCTTTCTTT
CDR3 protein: CASSVDILIEAFF

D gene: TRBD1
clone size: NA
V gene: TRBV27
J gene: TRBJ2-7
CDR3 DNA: TGTGCCAGCAGTTTCACAGGGGCGAGCGAGCAGTACTTC
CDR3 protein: CASSFTGASEQYF

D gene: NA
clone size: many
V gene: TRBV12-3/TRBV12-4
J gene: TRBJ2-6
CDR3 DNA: TGTGCCAGCAGTTTCCACTCTGGGGCCAACGTCCTGACTTTC
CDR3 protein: CASSFHSGANVLTF

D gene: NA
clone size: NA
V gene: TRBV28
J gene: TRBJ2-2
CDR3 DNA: TGTGCCAGCAGTACCCAGTCCTCCGGGGAGCTGTTTTTT
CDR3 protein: CASSTQSSGELFF

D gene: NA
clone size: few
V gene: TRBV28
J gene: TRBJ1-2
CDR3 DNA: TGTGCCAGCAGTTTGGCGGGATTGGACAGCAGCTATGGCTACACCTTC
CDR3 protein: CASSLAGLDSSYGYTF

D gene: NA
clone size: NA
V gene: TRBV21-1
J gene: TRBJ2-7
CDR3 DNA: TGTGCCAGCAGCAAAGCCAGCAGCTCCTACGAGCAGTACTTC
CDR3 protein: CASSKASSSYEQYF

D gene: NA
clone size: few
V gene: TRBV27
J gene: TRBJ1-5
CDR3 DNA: TGTGCCAGCAGTTTCTCCCATTATAGCAATCAGCCCCAGCATTTT
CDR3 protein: CASSFSHYSNQPQHF

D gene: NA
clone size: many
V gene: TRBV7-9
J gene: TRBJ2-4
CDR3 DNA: TGTGCCAGCAGCTTCGGACGGGACATTCAGTACTTC
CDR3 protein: CASSFGRDIQYF

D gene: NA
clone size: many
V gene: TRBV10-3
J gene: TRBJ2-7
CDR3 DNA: TGTGCCGTCGGACTCGGACTCTACGAGCAGTACTTC
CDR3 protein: CAVGLGLYEQYF

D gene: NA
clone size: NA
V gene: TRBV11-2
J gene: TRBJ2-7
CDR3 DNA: TGTGCCAGCAGCTTCCGGACAGAAGAGCAGTACTTC
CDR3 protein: CASSFRTEEQYF

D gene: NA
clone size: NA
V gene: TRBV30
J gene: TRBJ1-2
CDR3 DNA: TGTGCCTGGAAACCGGGCCTTACTGGATGGGGCTACACCTTC
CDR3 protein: CAWKPGLTGWGYTF

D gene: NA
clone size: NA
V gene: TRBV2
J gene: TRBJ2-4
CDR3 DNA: TGTGCCAGCAGCTTGATATATAAAACCGGACAGAACGGGGCCAAAAACATTCAGTACTTC
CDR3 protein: CASSLIYKTGQNGAKNIQYF

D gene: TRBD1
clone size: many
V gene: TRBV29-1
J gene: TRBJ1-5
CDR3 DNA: TGCAGCGGTGGACAGGAAAATCAGCCCCAGCATTTT
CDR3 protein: CSGGQENQPQHF

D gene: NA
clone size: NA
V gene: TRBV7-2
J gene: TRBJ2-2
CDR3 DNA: TGTGCCAGCAGCTCAACTTTGGACAGGGAGCTGTTTTTT
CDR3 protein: CASSSTLDRELFF

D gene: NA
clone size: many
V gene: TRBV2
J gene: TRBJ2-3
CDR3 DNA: TGTGCCAGCAGCTTGCTAGCTGCTAGCACAGATACGCAGTATTTT
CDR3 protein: CASSLLAASTDTQYF

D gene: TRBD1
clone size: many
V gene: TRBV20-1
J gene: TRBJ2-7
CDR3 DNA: TGCAGTGCCCGGACAGGGATCGGGTTTTCCTACGAGCAGTACTTC
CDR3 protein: CSARTGIGFSYEQYF

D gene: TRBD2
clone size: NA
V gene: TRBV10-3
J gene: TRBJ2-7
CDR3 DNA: TGTGCCATCGGGGGGGGTACCCACGAGCAGTACTTC
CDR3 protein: CAIGGGTHEQYF

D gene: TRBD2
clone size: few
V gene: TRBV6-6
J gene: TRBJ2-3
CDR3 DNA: TGTGCCAGCACCGAACGGGGGGACGGCACAGATACGCAGTATTTT
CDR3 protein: CASTERGDGTDTQYF

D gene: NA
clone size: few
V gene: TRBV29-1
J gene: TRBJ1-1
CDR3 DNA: TGCAGCGTTGAAGGAGGGCGAACTGAAGCTTTCTTT
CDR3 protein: CSVEGGRTEAFF